Following are 6 T cell receptor beta chains from one sample sequenced in a study of shared clonotypes between healthy human individuals. Repertoires were generated with immunoSEQ multiplex PCR, while TCRdb's copy carries only in-frame clones and drops some. Here the sample spans roughly 1,800,000 clones, less than 95% being singletons. Positively selected for CCR7, the CD45RO-negative cells used as naive CD8 cells excluded terminally differentiated effector memory CD45RA+ cells. The source material was naive CD8+ T cells sorted from blood. These receptors all stem from a man between 18 and 29 years old in good health.

The chain combines TRBV29-1 with TRBJ2-7; D ambiguous. This CDR3 comprises 12 residues. V shed 7 bases and J shed 10 bases, with 20 bases lying between them. Germline CDR1 SQVTM, CDR2 ANQGSEA. This CDR3 is CSAVPMSGDQYF. The CDR3 DNA is TGCAGCGCCGTCCCTATGTCAGGAGATCAGTACTTC.

V gene TRBV11-2 combines with J gene TRBJ2-1; 8 nucleotides match TRBD1. The germline V gene encodes CDR1 SGHAT and CDR2 FQNNGV. The CDR3 extends over 13 amino acids. J was trimmed by 12 bases and V by 1 base; bases with no gene match: 5. CDR3 sequence reads: CASSLAPDRGQFF. The CDR3 DNA reads as TGTGCCAGCAGCTTAGCCCCCGACAGGGGGCAGTTCTTC.

The gene calls are TRBV7-9 and TRBJ2-5; the match to TRBD2 covers 7 bases. V gave up 8 bases and J gave up 5 bases; unmatched junction bases: 5. The CDR3 length is 12 residues. Germline V gives CDR1 SEHNR, CDR2 FQNEAQ (reference sequence). CDR3 sequence reads: CASEGLDETQYF. CDR3 coding DNA: TGTGCCAGCGAAGGACTAGATGAGACCCAGTACTTC.

This chain links TRBV5-6 with TRBJ2-1; the match to TRBD2 covers 7 bases. The CDR3 has 16 amino acids. Trimming removed 0 bases from V and 1 base from J; junction bases left unmatched: 4. Germline V lookup: CDR1 SGHDT, CDR2 YYEEEE. In DNA, the CDR3 is TGTGCCAGCAGCTTGGATGCTAGCGGTTCCTACAATGAGCAGTTCTTC. Translation: CASSLDASGSYNEQFF. Full variable domain (missing parts from reference TRBV5-6 and TRBJ2-1): DAGVTQSPTHLIKTRGQQVTLRCSPKSGHDTVSWYQQALGQGPQFIFQYYEEEERQRGNFPDRFSGHQFPNYSSELNVNALLLGDSALYLCASSLDASGSYNEQFFGPGTRLTVL.

The J gene is TRBJ2-5, the V gene TRBV6-5, with D perhaps matching TRBD1 (5 bases). Germline assignment: CDR1 MNHEY and CDR2 SVGAGI. This CDR3 has 15 amino acids. V lost 0 bases and J 10 bases, leaving 18 bases between the germline ends. The CDR3 loop reads CASSYSPAAGLVQYF. Here the CDR3 DNA reads TGTGCCAGCAGTTACTCCCCCGCGGCAGGGCTCGTCCAGTACTTC.

This clone was detected only once. The genes are TRBV27 and TRBJ2-7; 10 nucleotides align to TRBD1. The junction had 6 bases not matched to a gene; V was cut back by 4 bases and J by 3 bases. Germline CDR1 is MNHEY and CDR2 is SMNVEV (reference sequence). The CDR3 spans 15 residues. The DNA for the CDR3 is TGTGCCAGCAGTTCCCTCGACAGGGGGCTCTACGAGCAGTACTTC. Its protein product is CASSSLDRGLYEQYF.